Listed here are 3 T cell receptor beta chains from one sample, sequenced in a study of control samples from healthy donors and cancer patients. Sequencing used immunoSEQ multiplex PCR; TCRdb keeps in-frame clones, though not all of them. Counted here are 50,000 or so clones, 93% occurring once; the ten biggest clones make up 20% to 30%. The sample was PBMCs. These receptors were obtained from a woman in her fifties or sixties with head and neck cancer.

The chain has TRBV7-9 and TRBJ2-1, with 8 positions matching TRBD2. V was pared by 4 bases and J by 8 bases, with 10 bases of the junction left unmatched. The CDR3 covers 15 residues. Germline V gene sequence: CDR1 SEHNR, CDR2 FQNEAQ (reference sequence). The CDR3 reads CASSSRASGRDEQFF. In DNA form, the CDR3 reads TGTGCCAGCAGCTCAAGGGCTAGCGGGCGCGATGAGCAGTTCTTC.

This clone was seen once. This CDR3 reads CASSLTGDTGELFF. The CDR3 coding sequence is TGTGCCAGCAGCCTAACAGGGGATACCGGGGAGCTGTTTTTT. This chain links TRBV11-2 with TRBJ2-2, with 7 bases fitting TRBD1. The CDR3 has 14 amino acids. V gave up 5 bases and J gave up 5 bases; unmatched junction bases: 5. Germline V lookup: CDR1 SGHAT, CDR2 FQNNGV.

The count of this clone is one. This sequence joins TRBV5-4 and TRBJ2-3, with 13 bases aligning to TRBD2. From germline, CDR1 is SGHNT and CDR2 YYREEE (reference sequence). This CDR3 is 17 amino acids long. V lost 4 bases and J lost 0; bases outside the gene matches: 5. The CDR3 is CASSGGLAGPSTDTQYF. CDR3 bases: TGTGCCAGCAGCGGGGGACTAGCGGGACCTAGCACAGATACGCAGTATTTT.